Below are 5 T cell receptor beta chains sequenced from a single sample in a study of spatial heterogeneity in lung cancer. Notes on the study in general: Tumors with more nonsynonymous mutations had more expanded intratumoral alpha and beta TCRs.

These receptors have no identified antigens. Time point described: sample taken at primary tumor resection. TCRdb reanalysed the 5' RACE reads using MiXCR and keeps one entry per CDR3 protein. Among about 9,600 distinct CDR3 sequences, around 12% were seen once, and the ten largest hold about 10%. The sample here was lung tumor tissue, taken at surgery. All receptors derive from a male donor with early-stage non-small cell lung cancer.

In its sample, this clonotype was seen many times. V and J are TRBV7-3 and TRBJ2-1; the match to TRBD2 covers 8 bases. The trim removed 1 base at V and 7 bases at J, leaving 3 bases unmatched. CDR1 SGHTA and CDR2 FQGTGA come from the germline V gene. This CDR3 has 14 residues. The CDR3 spells CASSLRASGNEQFF. CDR3 sequence (DNA): TGTGCCAGCAGCTTAAGGGCTAGCGGGAATGAGCAGTTCTTC.

V usage is TRBV28 and J usage is TRBJ2-7; no firm D call. This CDR3 spans 15 amino acids. Trimming took off 6 bases at V and 2 bases at J, with 17 bases between the two ends. The V gene's germline CDR1 is MDHEN and CDR2 SYDVKM. The CDR3 spells CASSSPPTSTYEQYF. CDR3 in DNA: TGTGCCAGCAGCTCTCCGCCTACTTCTACCTACGAGCAGTACTTC.

This clonotype is judged medium-sized. The rearrangement uses TRBV7-2 and TRBJ2-5; 11 bases are a match to TRBD2. V was clipped by 2 bases and J by 5 bases; unmatched bases: 7. This CDR3 is 16 amino acids long. Per germline, CDR1 SGHTA and CDR2 FQGNSA. The CDR3 DNA sequence: TGTGCCAGCAGCTTAACCCTAGCGGGAGGTTCGGAGACCCAGTACTTC. Translation: CASSLTLAGGSETQYF.

This clonotype came up many times. CDR3 amino acids: CASSRRGGRVSLDTEAFF. CDR3 nucleotides: TGTGCCAGCAGCCGTCGGGGGGGGCGCGTCTCTCTGGACACTGAAGCTTTCTTT. This chain joins TRBV3-1 and TRBJ1-1; D might be TRBD1 (6 bases). Germline assignment: CDR1 LGHDT and CDR2 YNNKEL (reference sequence). Between the trimmed V and J ends, which lost 4 bases and 3 bases, there was a span of 24 bases. The CDR3 covers 18 residues.

The chain is built from TRBV18 and TRBJ1-4; possibly TRBD1 for D (6 bases). CDR3 length: 13 residues. Trimming took 2 bases from V and 7 from J, leaving 8 bases between them. CDR1 is KGHSH and CDR2 is LQKENI in the germline V gene. CDR3 loop: CASSPGTTEKLFF. CDR3 coding DNA: TGTGCCAGCTCACCAGGGACAACTGAAAAACTGTTTTTT.